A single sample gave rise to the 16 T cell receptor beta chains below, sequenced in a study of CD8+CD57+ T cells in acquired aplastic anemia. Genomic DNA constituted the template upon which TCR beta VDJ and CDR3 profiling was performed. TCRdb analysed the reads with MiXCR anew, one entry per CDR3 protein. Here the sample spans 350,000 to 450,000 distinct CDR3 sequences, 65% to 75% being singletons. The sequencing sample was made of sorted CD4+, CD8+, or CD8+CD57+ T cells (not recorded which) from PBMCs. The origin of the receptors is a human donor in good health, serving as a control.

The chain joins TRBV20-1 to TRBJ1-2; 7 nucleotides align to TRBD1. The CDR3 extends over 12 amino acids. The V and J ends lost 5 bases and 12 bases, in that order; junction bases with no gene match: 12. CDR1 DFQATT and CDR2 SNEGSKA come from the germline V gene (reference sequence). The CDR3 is CSAYRTGYRHTF. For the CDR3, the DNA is TGCAGTGCTTACAGGACAGGCTACCGGCACACCTTC.

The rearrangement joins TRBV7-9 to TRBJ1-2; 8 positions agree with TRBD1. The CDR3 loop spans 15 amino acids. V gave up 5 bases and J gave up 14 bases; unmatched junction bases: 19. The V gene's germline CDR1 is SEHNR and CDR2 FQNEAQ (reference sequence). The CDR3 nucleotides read TGTGCCAGCAGCCAATCGCGGACAGGGCGCGCCGGGGAGACCTTC. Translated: CASSQSRTGRAGETF.

CDR3 residues: CSASPPHGAFQYF. CDR3 nucleotides: TGCAGTGCTAGCCCACCTCACGGGGCCTTCCAGTACTTC. V usage is TRBV20-1 and J usage is TRBJ2-5; possibly TRBD1 or TRBD2 for D (5 bases each). The length of the CDR3 is 13 residues. Trimming pared 3 bases from V and 10 bases from J, leaving 18 bases between. Looked up from germline, CDR1 is DFQATT and CDR2 is SNEGSKA (reference sequence).

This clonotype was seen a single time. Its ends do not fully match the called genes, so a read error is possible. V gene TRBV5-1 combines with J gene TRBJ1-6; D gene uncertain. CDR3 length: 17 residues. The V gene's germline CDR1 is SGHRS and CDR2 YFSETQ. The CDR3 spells CASSLRAGGPSSSPLHF. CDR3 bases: TGTGCCAGCAGCCTTCGGGCAGGCGGCCCATCCAGCTCACCCCTCCACTTT.

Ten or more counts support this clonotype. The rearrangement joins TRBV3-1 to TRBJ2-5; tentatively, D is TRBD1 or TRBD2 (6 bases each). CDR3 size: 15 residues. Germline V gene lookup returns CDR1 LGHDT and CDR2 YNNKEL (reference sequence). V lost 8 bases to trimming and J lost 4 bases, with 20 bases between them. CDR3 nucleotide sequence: TGTGCCAGCGTCCCCCCGGGGGCCTTACGAGAGACCCAGTACTTC. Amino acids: CASVPPGALRETQYF.

The CDR3 nucleotides are TGTGCCAGTAGTATAAGTCTAGAGGGGCGCTACACCCAGTACTTC. Translation gives CASSISLEGRYTQYF. The rearrangement uses TRBV19 and TRBJ2-7, with D possibly called TRBD1 or TRBD2 (5 bases each). V was clipped by 2 bases and J by 10 bases, with 21 bases between them. The CDR3 is 15 amino acids. The germline V gene encodes CDR1 LNHDA and CDR2 SQIVND (reference sequence).

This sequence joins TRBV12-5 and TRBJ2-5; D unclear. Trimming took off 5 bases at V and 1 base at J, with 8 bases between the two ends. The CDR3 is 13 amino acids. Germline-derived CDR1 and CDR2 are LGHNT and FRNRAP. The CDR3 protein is CASGPSLQETQYF. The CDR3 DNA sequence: TGTGCTAGTGGTCCCTCACTCCAAGAGACCCAGTACTTC.

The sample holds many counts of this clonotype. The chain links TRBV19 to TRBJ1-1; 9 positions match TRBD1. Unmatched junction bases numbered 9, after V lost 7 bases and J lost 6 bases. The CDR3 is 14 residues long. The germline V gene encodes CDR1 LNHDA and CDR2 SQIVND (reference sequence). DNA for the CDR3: TGTGCCAGTACCCCGCCGGGACAGGGAGCTGAAGCTTTCTTT. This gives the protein CASTPPGQGAEAFF.

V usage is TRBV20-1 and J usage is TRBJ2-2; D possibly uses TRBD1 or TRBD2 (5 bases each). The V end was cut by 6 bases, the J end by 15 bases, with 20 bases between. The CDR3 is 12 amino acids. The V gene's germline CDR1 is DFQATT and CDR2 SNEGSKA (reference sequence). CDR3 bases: TGCAGTGCGAGCCCCGGGACCGGGGAAGTGTTTTTT. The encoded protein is CSASPGTGEVFF.

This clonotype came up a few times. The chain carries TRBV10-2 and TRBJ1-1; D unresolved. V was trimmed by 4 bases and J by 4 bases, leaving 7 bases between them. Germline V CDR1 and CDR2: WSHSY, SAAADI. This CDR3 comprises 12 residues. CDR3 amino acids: CASSGRGTEAFF. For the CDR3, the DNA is TGCGCCAGCAGTGGTCGCGGCACTGAAGCTTTCTTT.

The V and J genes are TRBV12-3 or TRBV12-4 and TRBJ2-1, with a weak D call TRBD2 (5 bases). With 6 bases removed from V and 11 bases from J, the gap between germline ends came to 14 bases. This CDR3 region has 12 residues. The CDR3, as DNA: TGTGCCAGCAGGTCGGGGAATAATCAGCAGTTCTTC. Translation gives CASRSGNNQQFF.

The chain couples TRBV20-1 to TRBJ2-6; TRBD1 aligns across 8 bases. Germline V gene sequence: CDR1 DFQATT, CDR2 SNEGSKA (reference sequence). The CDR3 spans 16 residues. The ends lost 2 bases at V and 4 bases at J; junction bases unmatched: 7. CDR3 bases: TGCAGTGCTAGAAGTCCAGGGGGCTCAGGGGCCAACGTCCTGACTTTC. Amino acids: CSARSPGGSGANVLTF.

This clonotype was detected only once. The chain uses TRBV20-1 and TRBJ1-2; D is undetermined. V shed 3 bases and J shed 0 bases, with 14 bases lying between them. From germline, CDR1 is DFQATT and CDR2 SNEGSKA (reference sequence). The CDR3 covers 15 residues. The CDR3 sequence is CSASVRMRANYGYTF. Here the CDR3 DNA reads TGCAGTGCTAGCGTTAGGATGAGAGCTAACTATGGCTACACCTTC.

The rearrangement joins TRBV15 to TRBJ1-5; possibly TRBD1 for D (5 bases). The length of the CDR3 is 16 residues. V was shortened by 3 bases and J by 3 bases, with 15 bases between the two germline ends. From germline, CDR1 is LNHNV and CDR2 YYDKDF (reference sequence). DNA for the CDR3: TGTGCCACCAGCAGCGACGGGGCAAGCAACAATCAGCCCCAGCATTTT. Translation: CATSSDGASNNQPQHF. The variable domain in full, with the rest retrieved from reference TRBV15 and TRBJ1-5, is DAMVIQNPRYQVTQFGKPVTLSCSQTLNHNVMYWYQQKSSQAPKLLFHYYDKDFNNEADTPDNFQSRRPNTSFCFLDIRSPGLGDTAMYLCATSSDGASNNQPQHFGDGTRLSIL.

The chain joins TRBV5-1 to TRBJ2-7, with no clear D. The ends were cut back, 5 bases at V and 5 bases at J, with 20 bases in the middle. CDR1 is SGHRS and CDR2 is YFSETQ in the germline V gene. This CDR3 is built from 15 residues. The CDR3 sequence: CASRCGTGPLNEQYF. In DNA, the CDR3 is TGCGCCAGCAGGTGCGGAACCGGACCACTTAACGAGCAGTACTTC.

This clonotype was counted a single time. CDR3 in amino acids: CASSLAGGSSNEQYF. The CDR3 nucleotides read TGTGCCAGCAGTCTGGCGGGGGGGTCGTCCAACGAGCAGTACTTC. V is TRBV7-2 and J is TRBJ2-7, with 9 bases aligning to TRBD2. Germline CDR1 reads SGHTA; CDR2 reads FQGNSA. With 6 bases clipped from V and 5 bases from J, the junction kept 11 bases outside the gene matches. This CDR3 is 15 amino acids long. The whole variable domain, remainder taken from reference TRBV7-2 and TRBJ2-7, is GAGVSQSPSNKVTEKGKDVELRCDPISGHTALYWYRQSLGQGLEFLIYFQGNSAPDKSGLPSDRFSAERTGGSVSTLTIQRTQQEDSAVYLCASSLAGGSSNEQYFGPGTRLTVT.